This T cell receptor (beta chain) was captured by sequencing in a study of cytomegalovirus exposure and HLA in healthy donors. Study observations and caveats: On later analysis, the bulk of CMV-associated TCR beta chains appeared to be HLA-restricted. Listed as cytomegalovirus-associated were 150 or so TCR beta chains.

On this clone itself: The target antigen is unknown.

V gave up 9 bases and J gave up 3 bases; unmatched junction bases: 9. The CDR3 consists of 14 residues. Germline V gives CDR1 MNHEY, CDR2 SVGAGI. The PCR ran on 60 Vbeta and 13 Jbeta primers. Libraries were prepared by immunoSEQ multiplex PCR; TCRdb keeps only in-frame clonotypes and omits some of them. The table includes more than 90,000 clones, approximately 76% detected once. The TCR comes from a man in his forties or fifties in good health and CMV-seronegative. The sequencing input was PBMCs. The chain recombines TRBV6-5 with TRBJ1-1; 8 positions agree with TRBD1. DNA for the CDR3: TGTGCCAGTCGCGACAGGGGAATTGACACTGAAGCTTTCTTT. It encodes CASRDRGIDTEAFF.